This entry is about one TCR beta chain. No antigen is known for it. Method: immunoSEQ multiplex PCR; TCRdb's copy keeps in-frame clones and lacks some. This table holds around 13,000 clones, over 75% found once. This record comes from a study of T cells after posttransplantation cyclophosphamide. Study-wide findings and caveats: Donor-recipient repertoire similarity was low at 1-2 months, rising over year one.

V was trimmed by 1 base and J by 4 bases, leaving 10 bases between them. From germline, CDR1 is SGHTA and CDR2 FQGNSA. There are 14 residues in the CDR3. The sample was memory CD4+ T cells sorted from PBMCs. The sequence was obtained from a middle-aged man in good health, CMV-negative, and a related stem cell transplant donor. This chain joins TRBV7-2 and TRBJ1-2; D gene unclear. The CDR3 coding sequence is TGTGCCAGCAGCTTAGTCGGCCAGGTCTATGGCTACACCTTC. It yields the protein CASSLVGQVYGYTF.